The 29 T cell receptor beta chains below come from one sample, sequenced in a study of blood T cell repertoires in COVID-19. Here immunoSEQ multiplex PCR was the method, and the copy in TCRdb shows in-frame clones only, minus some. The sample yields some 80,000 clones, around 84% seen once. Sequencing input: peripheral blood. Every receptor here comes from a woman aged 65 to 85 with acute or convalescent COVID-19.

This clone occurred once. This rearrangement joins TRBV3-1 (or the pseudogene TRBV3-2) to TRBJ2-1, with TRBD2 identical over 13 bases. The CDR3 consists of 16 residues. Per germline, CDR1 LGHDT and CDR2 YNNKEL (reference sequence). V shed 4 bases, J shed 6 bases, and the junction held 6 bases outside the gene matches. The CDR3 nucleotides are TGTGCCAGCAGCCCGGAACTAGCGGGAGGGCCCAATGAGCAGTTCTTC. Translation gives CASSPELAGGPNEQFF.

This chain connects TRBV10-3 to TRBJ2-7; TRBD2 aligns across 7 bases. Germline CDR1 reads ENHRY; CDR2 reads SYGVKD. This CDR3 is built from 15 residues. Germline trimming cut 7 bases from V and 2 bases from J; bases unmatched to any gene: 11. The CDR3 here is CAIKGGVGGTYEQYF. The CDR3 DNA sequence: TGTGCCATCAAGGGCGGAGTCGGGGGGACCTACGAGCAGTACTTC.

This chain links TRBV5-1 with TRBJ1-3, with unresolved D. The V and J ends lost 4 bases and 0 bases respectively, with 11 bases between them. Germline V gives CDR1 SGHRS, CDR2 YFSETQ. The length of the CDR3 is 15 residues. The CDR3 DNA is TGCGCCAGCAGCACACCGTCCGACTCTGGAAACACCATATATTTT. This translates into CASSTPSDSGNTIYF.

V is TRBV7-6 and J is TRBJ2-3; 11 bases match TRBD1. Germline V gives CDR1 SGHVS, CDR2 FNYEAQ. The CDR3 is 16 residues long. J was trimmed by 3 bases and V by 1 base; bases with no gene match: 3. The DNA for the CDR3 is TGTGCCAGCAGCTTAGGGGACAGGGGGTGGACAGATACGCAGTATTTT. Translating it yields CASSLGDRGWTDTQYF.

The chain joins TRBV7-9 to TRBJ2-3, with no clear D. Trimming removed 5 bases at V and 2 bases at J, with 17 bases between. This CDR3 is 16 amino acids long. Germline-derived CDR1 and CDR2 are SEHNR and FQNEAQ (reference sequence). CDR3 region: CASSRSVHLNTDTQYF. For the CDR3, the DNA is TGTGCCAGCAGCCGCTCGGTGCACCTAAACACAGATACGCAGTATTTT.

The gene calls are TRBV19 and TRBJ1-1, with TRBD1 matching 8 bases. The CDR3 is 14 residues long. Germline V lookup: CDR1 LNHDA, CDR2 SQIVND (reference sequence). V shed 3 bases, J shed 5 bases, and the junction held 5 bases outside the gene matches. The CDR3 bases are TGTGCCAGTAGTATGGCGGACAGGGAAACTGAAGCTTTCTTT. Translating gives CASSMADRETEAFF.

The gene calls are TRBV7-8 and TRBJ1-2; weak D call: TRBD1 (5 bases). V gave up 5 bases and J gave up 1 base, with 17 bases separating them. From germline, CDR1 is SGHVS and CDR2 FQNEAQ. There are 16 residues in the CDR3. DNA for the CDR3: TGTGCCAGCAGCCCTAGAGACAGTGACTTTAACTATGGCTACACCTTC. Translated, it gives CASSPRDSDFNYGYTF. The variable domain in full, completed from reference TRBV7-8 and TRBJ1-2, reads GAGVSQSPRYKVAKRGQDVALRCDPISGHVSLFWYQQALGQGPEFLTYFQNEAQLDKSGLPSDRFFAERPEGSVSTLKIQRTQQEDSAVYLCASSPRDSDFNYGYTFGSGTRLTVV.

The genes are TRBV7-2 and TRBJ2-3; 11 nucleotides align to TRBD2. J gave up 1 base and V 5 bases, and 5 bases lay outside the gene matches. Germline V gene sequence: CDR1 SGHTA, CDR2 FQGNSA. CDR3 size: 16 residues. CDR3 sequence: CASSRGSGRGTDTQYF. The CDR3 DNA is TGTGCCAGCAGCAGGGGTAGCGGGAGGGGCACAGATACGCAGTATTTT.

This sequence joins TRBV29-1 and TRBJ1-1; D is undetermined. Germline CDR1 and CDR2: SQVTM and ANQGSEA. The CDR3 length is 12 residues. V was shortened by 4 bases and J by 4 bases, with 10 bases between the two germline ends. CDR3 amino acids: CSVVKSGTEAFF. CDR3 nucleotide sequence: TGCAGCGTTGTGAAGTCGGGCACTGAAGCTTTCTTT.

The table lists this clone with a few counts. The gene calls are TRBV2 and TRBJ2-5; TRBD1 matches 7 bases. Germline V gene lookup returns CDR1 SNHLY and CDR2 FYNNEI. The junction had 15 bases not matched to a gene; V was cut back by 0 bases and J by 5 bases. This CDR3 has 18 amino acids. As DNA, the CDR3 is TGTGCCAGCAGTGAAGCGCTTCGACAAGGGGGCGTCTTCGAGACCCAGTACTTC. Protein: CASSEALRQGGVFETQYF.

The chain couples TRBV19 to TRBJ2-7; a weak D match, TRBD2 (5 bases). V lost 3 bases, J lost 7 bases, and 19 bases lay in between. The CDR3 is 15 residues long. From germline, CDR1 is LNHDA and CDR2 SQIVND (reference sequence). This chain's CDR3 is CASSMSPGRGREQYF. For the CDR3, the DNA is TGTGCCAGTAGTATGAGCCCAGGTCGGGGTAGGGAGCAGTACTTC.

The V and J genes are TRBV7-2 and TRBJ2-1; D remains unclear. V lost 1 base and J 3 bases, leaving 10 bases between the germline ends. Germline CDR1 reads SGHTA; CDR2 reads FQGNSA. The CDR3 has 15 residues. CDR3 sequence: CASSLVDSLYNEQFF. For the CDR3, the DNA is TGTGCCAGCAGCTTAGTCGACTCCCTCTACAATGAGCAGTTCTTC.

The chain couples TRBV6-4 to TRBJ2-2; D gene unclear. CDR3 size: 14 residues. CDR1 is MRHNA and CDR2 is SNTAGT in the germline V gene. V shed 4 bases and J shed 0 bases, with 6 bases lying between them. CDR3 amino acids: CASSAKANTGELFF. As DNA, the CDR3 is TGTGCCAGCAGTGCTAAAGCGAACACCGGGGAGCTGTTTTTT.

This clone came up once. The chain carries TRBV2 and TRBJ1-1, with 9 positions matching TRBD1. V lost 4 bases and J lost 1; bases outside the gene matches: 13. The CDR3 spans 18 residues. The germline V gene has CDR1 SNHLY and CDR2 FYNNEI. The CDR3 DNA reads TGTGCCAGCAGTGGGGGACAGGGTCCCGCAGGGACGAACACTGAAGCTTTCTTT. Translated, it gives CASSGGQGPAGTNTEAFF.

The V and J genes are TRBV2 and TRBJ1-2, with D unresolved. Per the germline V gene, CDR1 is SNHLY and CDR2 is FYNNEI. With 2 bases removed from V and 5 bases from J, the gap between germline ends came to 15 bases. This CDR3 comprises 15 residues. The CDR3 DNA is TGTGCCAGCAGTGAATCGGGAAGAACGGGATATGGCTACACCTTC. Its protein is CASSESGRTGYGYTF.

The chain links TRBV30 to TRBJ2-3, with D maybe TRBD1 (5 bases). CDR1 is GTSNPN, CDR2 SVGIG, per germline (reference sequence). The V gene lost 3 bases and the J gene lost 3 bases, with 16 bases spanning the gap. The CDR3 extends over 15 amino acids. CDR3 nucleotides: TGTGCCTGGAGGGCCCAGGGAATTTGGACAGATACGCAGTATTTT. Its translation is CAWRAQGIWTDTQYF.

The rearrangement links TRBV3-1 (or the pseudogene TRBV3-2) to TRBJ2-1; TRBD2 agrees at 15 bases. Germline V gene lookup returns CDR1 LGHDT and CDR2 YNNKEL (reference sequence). V trimming: 6 bases; J trimming: 6 bases; junction bases outside the gene matches: 6. The CDR3 runs 16 residues. In DNA form, the CDR3 reads TGTGCCAGCAGTTGGACTAGCGGGAGGGCCGGCAATGAGCAGTTCTTC. Amino acid sequence: CASSWTSGRAGNEQFF.

CDR3 sequence reads: CASSQVFRDRGLYHGYTF. Written as DNA, the CDR3 is TGTGCCAGCAGCCAAGTGTTTAGGGACAGGGGATTGTACCATGGCTACACCTTC. The chain recombines TRBV4-2 with TRBJ1-2, with 10 bases fitting TRBD1. V lost 1 base and J lost 6; bases outside the gene matches: 14. Germline V gene lookup returns CDR1 LGHNA and CDR2 YNFKEQ. There are 18 residues in the CDR3.

V gene TRBV9 combines with J gene TRBJ1-1; maybe TRBD1 (6 bases). This CDR3 is 13 amino acids long. V dropped 2 bases and J dropped 1 base, with 6 bases sitting between them. In germline, CDR1 is SGDLS, CDR2 YYNGEE. Here the CDR3 DNA reads TGTGCCAGCAGCGTGACAGGGAACACTGAAGCTTTCTTT. This codes for CASSVTGNTEAFF.

The V and J genes are TRBV2 and TRBJ1-2; possible D gene TRBD1, 6 bases. There are 13 residues in the CDR3. V dropped 5 bases and J dropped 1 base, with 8 bases sitting between them. CDR1 and CDR2 (germline): SNHLY, FYNNEI. This CDR3 reads CASSPQGNYGYTF. The CDR3 coding sequence is TGTGCCAGCAGTCCACAGGGTAACTATGGCTACACCTTC.

V gene TRBV5-6 combines with J gene TRBJ2-1; 8 positions agree with TRBD1. The J segment lost 4 bases and the V segment lost 4 bases, leaving 7 bases of the junction unmatched. Per the germline V gene, CDR1 is SGHDT and CDR2 is YYEEEE. The CDR3 runs to 15 residues. The CDR3 loop reads CASSAGTGLYNEQFF. CDR3 DNA: TGTGCCAGCAGCGCCGGGACAGGACTATACAATGAGCAGTTCTTC.

J is TRBJ2-3 and V is TRBV6-5, with a weak D call TRBD1 (5 bases). This CDR3 comprises 13 residues. Deletions cut 8 bases from V and 2 bases from J, with 11 bases between. Germline CDR1 MNHEY, CDR2 SVGAGI. The CDR3 is CASGLGHTDTQYF. CDR3 coding DNA: TGTGCCAGCGGGTTGGGGCACACAGATACGCAGTATTTT.

V gene TRBV6-5 combines with J gene TRBJ2-7, with D possibly being TRBD2 (5 bases). Trimming took 8 bases from V and 8 from J, leaving 13 bases between them. This CDR3 is 11 amino acids long. Germline V gives CDR1 MNHEY, CDR2 SVGAGI. For the CDR3, the DNA is TGTGCCAGCCAGACTACAACAAAGCAGTACTTC. It translates to CASQTTTKQYF.

V gene TRBV6-6 combines with J gene TRBJ2-2, with 8 nucleotides matching TRBD1. Germline V gives CDR1 MNHNY, CDR2 SVGAGI (reference sequence). V trimming: 4 bases; J trimming: 4 bases; junction bases outside the gene matches: 8. This CDR3 comprises 16 residues. The CDR3 spells CASSFGQGRGTGELFF. As DNA, the CDR3 is TGTGCCAGCAGTTTCGGACAGGGACGCGGCACCGGGGAGCTGTTTTTT.

V usage is TRBV24-1 and J usage is TRBJ2-7; 8 nucleotides align to TRBD2. This CDR3 contains 15 residues. J gave up 5 bases and V 2 bases, and 7 bases lay outside the gene matches. Germline V CDR1 and CDR2: KGHDR, SFDVKD. CDR3: CATSDSAGVSNEQYF. For the CDR3, the DNA is TGTGCCACCAGTGATTCAGCGGGAGTTTCCAACGAGCAGTACTTC.

This clone was seen only a few times. This chain links TRBV6-6 with TRBJ2-2, with TRBD2 matching 9 bases. Looked up from germline, CDR1 is MNHNY and CDR2 is SVGAGI (reference sequence). This CDR3 has 16 residues. The V segment lost 6 bases and the J segment 2 bases; nucleotides outside the gene matches: 7. CDR3 nucleotide sequence: TGTGCCAGCAGCATATGGGGACTAGCTAACACCGGGGAGCTGTTTTTT. It codes for CASSIWGLANTGELFF.

In its sample, this clone was seen once. The gene calls are TRBV30 and TRBJ1-6; 9 bases align to TRBD1. The V gene's germline CDR1 is GTSNPN and CDR2 SVGIG (reference sequence). With V trimmed by 8 bases and J by 7 bases, 9 bases remained unmatched. CDR3 length: 14 residues. The DNA for the CDR3 is TGTGCCCTGAGAACCGGGACAGGGAATTCACCCCTCCACTTT. Its translation: CALRTGTGNSPLHF.

The chain combines TRBV2 with TRBJ2-3; 9 nucleotides align to TRBD2. The CDR3 runs 17 residues. Germline V gives CDR1 SNHLY, CDR2 FYNNEI. J was trimmed by 1 base and V by 2 bases; bases with no gene match: 7. This CDR3 reads CASSELGVAGGTDTQYF. The CDR3 DNA follows: TGTGCCAGCAGTGAACTGGGGGTAGCGGGAGGCACAGATACGCAGTATTTT.

This clone occurred a few times. The chain combines TRBV7-2 with TRBJ2-2; 8 bases map to TRBD2. Germline V gene data show CDR1 as SGHTA and CDR2 as FQGNSA. Unmatched junction bases numbered 10, after V lost 5 bases and J lost 2 bases. The CDR3 is 17 residues long. CDR3 residues: CASSPNPGTRNTGELFF. The CDR3 nucleotides are TGTGCCAGCAGCCCAAACCCCGGGACTAGAAACACCGGGGAGCTGTTTTTT.